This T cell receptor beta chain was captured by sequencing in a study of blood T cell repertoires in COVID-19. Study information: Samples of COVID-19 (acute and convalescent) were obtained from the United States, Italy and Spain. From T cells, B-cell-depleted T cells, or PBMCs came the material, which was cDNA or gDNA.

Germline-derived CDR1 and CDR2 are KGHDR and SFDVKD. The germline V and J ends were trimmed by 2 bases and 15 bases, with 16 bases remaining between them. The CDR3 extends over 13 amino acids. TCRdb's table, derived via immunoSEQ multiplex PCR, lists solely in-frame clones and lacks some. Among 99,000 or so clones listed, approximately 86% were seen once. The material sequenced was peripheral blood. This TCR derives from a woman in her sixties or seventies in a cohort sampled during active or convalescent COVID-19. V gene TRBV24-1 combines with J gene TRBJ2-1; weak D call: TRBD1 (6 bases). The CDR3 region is CATSDSSGTPAFF. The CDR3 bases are TGTGCCACCAGTGATTCGTCCGGGACACCGGCGTTCTTC.